Presented here are 27 T cell receptor beta chains from one specimen sequenced in a study of blood T cell repertoires in COVID-19. Some clones are missing from TCRdb's copy, which holds only in-frame ones; the method was immunoSEQ multiplex PCR. The sample has approximately 440,000 clones; roughly 87% are singletons. Sequencing used PBMCs or T cells enriched from blood (not recorded which). These receptors came from a woman aged 18-30 years who had recovered from COVID-19.

The table lists this clone with many counts. The chain joins TRBV15 to TRBJ2-1; TRBD2 might be the D (7 bases). V was shortened by 2 bases and J by 10 bases, with 21 bases between the two germline ends. This CDR3 has 16 amino acids. Looked up from germline, CDR1 is LNHNV and CDR2 is YYDKDF (reference sequence). CDR3 bases: TGTGCCACCAGCAGAACCCACGCGGGGGCCGGGGGGGAGCAGTTCTTC. It is translated as CATSRTHAGAGGEQFF. Combining the CDR3 with reference TRBV15 and TRBJ2-1 gives the whole variable domain DAMVIQNPRYQVTQFGKPVTLSCSQTLNHNVMYWYQQKSSQAPKLLFHYYDKDFNNEADTPDNFQSRRPNTSFCFLDIRSPGLGDTAMYLCATSRTHAGAGGEQFFGPGTRLTVL.

The rearrangement uses TRBV5-1 and TRBJ1-1; possibly TRBD1 for D (5 bases). Between the trimmed V and J ends, which lost 1 base and 7 bases, there was a span of 11 bases. Germline assignment: CDR1 SGHRS and CDR2 YFSETQ. This CDR3 has 13 amino acids. The DNA of the CDR3 is TGCGCCAGCAGCTTGCAGGGATCCCTTGAAGCTTTCTTT. This encodes CASSLQGSLEAFF.

The chain joins TRBV5-4 to TRBJ2-7; 8 bases map to TRBD2. Germline CDR1 is SGHNT and CDR2 is YYREEE (reference sequence). CDR3 length: 15 residues. V was pared by 3 bases and J by 2 bases, with 7 bases of the junction left unmatched. Here the CDR3 reads CASSSAGALAYEQYF. The CDR3 DNA sequence: TGTGCCAGCAGCTCAGCGGGGGCCCTAGCCTACGAGCAGTACTTC.

This clone came up a few times. This sequence joins TRBV7-6 and TRBJ2-7; D perhaps matches TRBD2 (7 bases). CDR3 length: 15 residues. V gave up 4 bases and J gave up 6 bases, with 19 bases separating them. CDR1 is SGHVS, CDR2 FNYEAQ, per germline. CDR3 protein: CASSWLQGGEGEQYF. The CDR3 nucleotides are TGTGCCAGCAGCTGGCTACAGGGAGGGGAGGGCGAGCAGTACTTC.

The rearrangement uses TRBV7-2 and TRBJ2-1; 7 bases match TRBD2. The V segment lost 4 bases and the J segment 1 base; nucleotides outside the gene matches: 4. CDR1 and CDR2 from the germline V gene are SGHTA and FQGNSA. The CDR3 covers 15 residues. The CDR3 nucleotides read TGTGCCAGCAGCTCGGTCGGGGGGTCCTACAATGAGCAGTTCTTC. Protein: CASSSVGGSYNEQFF.

The chain joins TRBV5-1 to TRBJ2-3; D possibly corresponds to TRBD1 (6 bases). V was trimmed by 4 bases and J by 0 bases, leaving 9 bases between them. The CDR3 spans 14 residues. Germline V gene lookup returns CDR1 SGHRS and CDR2 YFSETQ. CDR3 protein: CASSPGQSTDTQYF. CDR3 coding DNA: TGCGCCAGCAGCCCTGGACAGAGCACAGATACGCAGTATTTT.

A note on this clone: This CDR3 is also generated by other DNA sequences in the sample. This sequence joins TRBV3-1 (or the pseudogene TRBV3-2) and TRBJ2-3; TRBD2 aligns across 7 bases. The V gene end was trimmed by 1 base and the J gene end by 3 bases; junction bases not matched to a gene: 7. The CDR3 is 16 residues long. Germline V lookup: CDR1 LGHDT, CDR2 YNNKEL (reference sequence). In DNA, the CDR3 is TGTGCCAGCAGCCAAGGACTAGCCGGGGGAACAGATACGCAGTATTTT. Encoded protein: CASSQGLAGGTDTQYF.

This clone turned up a few times. The chain uses TRBV12-3 or TRBV12-4 and TRBJ2-7; a weak D match, TRBD2 (6 bases). V lost 7 bases and J lost 7, with 17 bases in between. This CDR3 comprises 13 residues. The CDR3 region is CASTPSHRGEQYF. The CDR3 DNA reads as TGTGCCAGCACCCCATCCCACCGGGGGGAGCAGTACTTC.

The chain joins TRBV3-1 (or the pseudogene TRBV3-2) to TRBJ1-2; D possibly corresponds to TRBD1 (5 bases). Germline V gene sequence: CDR1 LGHDT, CDR2 YNNKEL (reference sequence). Trimming stripped 2 bases from V and 6 bases from J, with 13 bases between. The CDR3 consists of 14 residues. The CDR3 DNA reads as TGTGCCAGCAGCCAAACGTGGTCGGGGGATGGCTACACCTTC. As protein: CASSQTWSGDGYTF.

The sample holds one count of this clone. The rearrangement links TRBV11-2 to TRBJ1-6, with D unclear. The length of the CDR3 is 12 residues. The V end lost 2 bases, the J end lost 7 bases, and 3 bases lay between the germline ends. Germline loops: CDR1 SGHAT, CDR2 FQNNGV. CDR3 nucleotide sequence: TGTGCCAGCAGCTTACCGAATTCACCCCTCCACTTT. Its protein is CASSLPNSPLHF.

The CDR3 protein is CASSSALSGGREQFF. CDR3 nucleotides: TGTGCCAGCAGCTCCGCTCTTTCGGGGGGCCGGGAGCAGTTCTTC. The rearrangement links TRBV5-4 to TRBJ2-1; tentatively, D is TRBD2 (7 bases). Trimming stripped 3 bases from V and 10 bases from J, with 20 bases between. The CDR3 is 15 amino acids. From germline, CDR1 is SGHNT and CDR2 YYREEE (reference sequence).

V gene TRBV5-6 combines with J gene TRBJ1-3, with 8 bases fitting TRBD1. The trim removed 2 bases at V and 4 bases at J, leaving 5 bases unmatched. Germline V gene lookup returns CDR1 SGHDT and CDR2 YYEEEE. CDR3 length equals 15 residues. Here the CDR3 DNA reads TGTGCCAGCAGCTTCGCCGGGACAGGAGGAAACACCATATATTTT. This codes for CASSFAGTGGNTIYF. Drawing the rest from reference TRBV5-6 and TRBJ1-3, the complete variable domain is DAGVTQSPTHLIKTRGQQVTLRCSPKSGHDTVSWYQQALGQGPQFIFQYYEEEERQRGNFPDRFSGHQFPNYSSELNVNALLLGDSALYLCASSFAGTGGNTIYFGEGSWLTVV.

This rearrangement joins TRBV10-3 to TRBJ1-2, with TRBD1 as a possible D gene (5 bases). Germline V lookup: CDR1 ENHRY, CDR2 SYGVKD. The CDR3 totals 14 residues. Trimming removed 7 bases at V and 5 bases at J, with 17 bases between. This CDR3 is CAIKDVDSPYGYTF. CDR3 bases: TGTGCCATCAAAGACGTTGACAGCCCATATGGCTACACCTTC.

The chain is built from TRBV3-1 (or the pseudogene TRBV3-2) and TRBJ1-3; no reliable D call. Trimming removed 1 base at V and 2 bases at J, with 9 bases between. The CDR3 contains 15 residues. Germline CDR1 reads LGHDT; CDR2 reads YNNKEL (reference sequence). Written as DNA, the CDR3 is TGTGCCAGCAGCCAAGGGCGGGGTGCTGGAAACACCATATATTTT. This encodes CASSQGRGAGNTIYF.

The chain links TRBV7-6 to TRBJ2-1, with TRBD2 matching over 8 bases. The germline CDR1 and CDR2 sequences are SGHVS and FNYEAQ. The CDR3 length is 16 residues. The J segment lost 2 bases and the V segment lost 1 base, leaving 4 bases of the junction unmatched. The DNA of the CDR3 is TGTGCCAGCAGCTTAGAGGTCGGGGGGGCCTACAATGAGCAGTTCTTC. Its translation: CASSLEVGGAYNEQFF.

The chain's CDR3 is CASSSGTGDNEQFF. In nucleotides, the CDR3 is TGTGCCAGCAGCTCCGGGACAGGGGACAATGAGCAGTTCTTC. This chain connects TRBV5-4 to TRBJ2-1; 10 nucleotides match TRBD1. This CDR3 has 14 amino acids. The V and J ends lost 3 bases and 5 bases, in that order; junction bases with no gene match: 2. Germline V gene sequence: CDR1 SGHNT, CDR2 YYREEE (reference sequence).

The chain combines TRBV5-8 with TRBJ2-3; tentatively, D is TRBD2 (5 bases). The V gene lost 4 bases and the J gene lost 6 bases, with 12 bases spanning the gap. The CDR3 spans 13 residues. The germline V gene encodes CDR1 SGHTS and CDR2 YDEGEE. CDR3: CASSQRYRDTQYF. CDR3 in DNA: TGTGCCAGCAGCCAGCGGTATAGGGATACGCAGTATTTT.

V is TRBV29-1 and J is TRBJ1-1, with 8 bases aligning to TRBD1. The junction had 7 bases not matched to a gene; V was cut back by 7 bases and J by 6 bases. Germline V CDR1 and CDR2: SQVTM, ANQGSEA. CDR3 length: 12 residues. CDR3 sequence reads: CSARTGMAEAFF. CDR3 nucleotides: TGCAGCGCCCGGACAGGGATGGCTGAAGCTTTCTTT.

This clone is a singleton in its sample. The rearrangement links TRBV6-1 to TRBJ2-5; a possible D gene is TRBD1 (5 bases). Germline CDR1 is MNHNS and CDR2 is SASEGT. Deletions cut 2 bases from V and 8 bases from J, with 12 bases between. The CDR3 consists of 13 residues. For the CDR3, the DNA is TGTGCCAGCAGTGAACCCGGCAGGGAAACCCAGTACTTC. Translating it yields CASSEPGRETQYF.

The chain employs TRBV7-2 and TRBJ1-4, with D possibly TRBD1 on 6 matching bases. The germline CDR1 and CDR2 sequences are SGHTA and FQGNSA. This CDR3 has 14 amino acids. V shed 3 bases and J shed 7 bases, with 12 bases lying between them. In DNA, the CDR3 is TGTGCCAGCAGCTTCCCAGGGGAGGGTGAAAAACTGTTTTTT. Translating gives CASSFPGEGEKLFF. Supplemented by reference TRBV7-2 and TRBJ1-4, the full variable domain reads GAGVSQSPSNKVTEKGKDVELRCDPISGHTALYWYRQSLGQGLEFLIYFQGNSAPDKSGLPSDRFSAERTGGSVSTLTIQRTQQEDSAVYLCASSFPGEGEKLFFGSGTQLSVL.

The rearrangement uses TRBV19 and TRBJ2-5; TRBD1 agrees at 7 bases. Germline V gene sequence: CDR1 LNHDA, CDR2 SQIVND (reference sequence). The V segment lost 3 bases and the J segment 5 bases; nucleotides outside the gene matches: 6. The CDR3 spans 14 residues. The CDR3 sequence: CASSITGAGETQYF. In DNA, the CDR3 is TGTGCCAGTAGTATCACAGGGGCAGGGGAGACCCAGTACTTC.

The chain recombines TRBV6-6 with TRBJ1-5; the D gene is possibly TRBD1 (6 bases). V lost 6 bases and J 5 bases, leaving 14 bases between the germline ends. Germline CDR1 MNHNY, CDR2 SVGAGI (reference sequence). The CDR3 has 14 amino acids. The CDR3 region has the DNA TGTGCCAGCAGGAGGGACAATAGTCATCAGCCCCAGCATTTT. Amino acid sequence: CASRRDNSHQPQHF.

The J gene is TRBJ1-1, the V gene TRBV6-5; possibly TRBD1 for D (6 bases). Germline-derived CDR1 and CDR2 are MNHEY and SVGAGI. CDR3 length equals 13 residues. V shed 7 bases and J shed 3 bases, with 12 bases lying between them. The CDR3 spells CASKESGDTEAFF. CDR3 bases: TGTGCCAGCAAGGAGTCAGGGGACACTGAAGCTTTCTTT.

The V and J genes are TRBV27 and TRBJ1-5, with D possibly being TRBD1 (5 bases). Germline lookup yields CDR1 MNHEY and CDR2 SMNVEV (reference sequence). This CDR3 spans 14 amino acids. Deletions cut 3 bases from V and 5 bases from J, with 11 bases between. CDR3 region: CASSFLSGDQPQHF. The CDR3 region has the DNA TGTGCCAGCAGTTTTTTATCGGGGGATCAGCCCCAGCATTTT.

CDR3 amino acids: CASNYGTGFITQYF. The CDR3 DNA is TGTGCCAGCAACTACGGGACAGGGTTTATTACGCAGTATTTT. The chain recombines TRBV7-8 with TRBJ2-3, with 9 positions matching TRBD1. Looked up from germline, CDR1 is SGHVS and CDR2 is FQNEAQ. The CDR3 has 14 amino acids. Trimming removed 7 bases from V and 8 bases from J; junction bases left unmatched: 10.

V gene TRBV2 combines with J gene TRBJ2-5, with 9 bases identical to TRBD1. Germline V gene data show CDR1 as SNHLY and CDR2 as FYNNEI. The ends lost 5 bases at V and 2 bases at J; junction bases unmatched: 6. This CDR3 region has 15 residues. The CDR3 nucleotides are TGTGCCAGCAGTCCCCCGACAGGGGGGCAAGAGACCCAGTACTTC. It specifies CASSPPTGGQETQYF.

The chain carries TRBV18 and TRBJ2-2, with 9 nucleotides matching TRBD2. CDR1 and CDR2 from the germline V gene are KGHSH and LQKENI. This CDR3 contains 17 residues. V lost 4 bases, J lost 3 bases, and 9 bases stayed unmatched. Here the CDR3 reads CASSRAPTSGYTGELFF. CDR3 nucleotides: TGTGCCAGCTCACGAGCCCCGACTAGCGGATACACCGGGGAGCTGTTTTTT.